The 13 T cell receptor beta chains given below trace back to one sample, sequenced in a study of shared clonotypes between healthy human individuals. TCRdb's table, derived via immunoSEQ multiplex PCR, lists solely in-frame clones and lacks some. The sample shows roughly 2.6 million clones, approximately 90% of them seen only once. The sequenced sample was naive CD4+ T cells sorted from blood. Subset meaning: CD45RA+ positively selected. Receptor source: a man aged 18 to 35 in good health.

In its sample, this clone was seen once. The rearrangement joins TRBV6-5 to TRBJ1-5; D is undetermined. V was clipped by 7 bases and J by 1 base, with 8 bases between them. This CDR3 is built from 13 residues. CDR1 and CDR2 (germline): MNHEY, SVGAGI. The CDR3, as DNA: TGTGCCAGCATGGCGGGGAGCAATCAGCCCCAGCATTTT. Protein: CASMAGSNQPQHF.

V and J are TRBV19 and TRBJ2-5; tentative D call: TRBD1 (5 bases). CDR3 length equals 13 residues. Germline lookup yields CDR1 LNHDA and CDR2 SQIVND (reference sequence). Deletions cut 6 bases from V and 5 bases from J, with 13 bases between. The CDR3 here is CASSRQLGETQYF. CDR3 DNA: TGTGCCAGTAGCAGACAGCTCGGGGAGACCCAGTACTTC.

The V and J genes are TRBV10-3 and TRBJ2-1, with D tentatively TRBD2 (5 bases). The CDR3 contains 16 residues. Germline CDR1 and CDR2: ENHRY and SYGVKD. V was pared by 3 bases and J by 9 bases, with 21 bases between. The CDR3 bases are TGTGCCATCAGTGACGGAGGCGGAATCAGCCTAAGTGAGCAGTTCTTC. It codes for CAISDGGGISLSEQFF.

The chain links TRBV10-1 to TRBJ2-3, with D uncertain. From germline, CDR1 is WNHNN and CDR2 SYGVQD (reference sequence). Trimming removed 4 bases at V and 2 bases at J, with 4 bases between. The CDR3 runs to 12 residues. CDR3 nucleotide sequence: TGCGCCAGCAGTGGACCCACAGATACGCAGTATTTT. Protein: CASSGPTDTQYF.

J is TRBJ2-3 and V is TRBV5-1, with D perhaps matching TRBD2 (6 bases). The CDR3 loop spans 15 amino acids. CDR1 is SGHRS and CDR2 is YFSETQ in the germline V gene. V gave up 0 bases and J gave up 2 bases, with 10 bases separating them. The CDR3 DNA reads TGCGCCAGCAGCTTGGGCGGGAAAGCCACAGATACGCAGTATTTT. Translation gives CASSLGGKATDTQYF. Full variable domain (remainder filled in from reference TRBV5-1 and TRBJ2-3): KAGVTQTPRYLIKTRGQQVTLSCSPISGHRSVSWYQQTPGQGLQFLFEYFSETQRNKGNFPGRFSGRQFSNSRSEMNVSTLELGDSALYLCASSLGGKATDTQYFGPGTRLTVL.

The V call is TRBV7-2, the J call TRBJ1-2; a possible D gene is TRBD1 (5 bases). Trimming removed 1 base from V and 7 bases from J, with 16 bases in between. CDR3 size: 15 residues. In germline, CDR1 is SGHTA, CDR2 FQGNSA. The CDR3 loop is CASSLDRRSMGGYTF. As DNA, the CDR3 is TGTGCCAGCAGCTTAGACAGGCGATCTATGGGTGGCTACACCTTC.

V is TRBV28 and J is TRBJ2-7; D gene ambiguous. From germline, CDR1 is MDHEN and CDR2 SYDVKM. The CDR3 is made up of 12 amino acids. V lost 2 bases, J lost 5 bases, and 7 bases lay in between. The CDR3 protein is CASSLVHHEQYF. Written as DNA, the CDR3 is TGTGCCAGCAGTTTAGTCCACCACGAGCAGTACTTC.

V gene TRBV28 combines with J gene TRBJ1-5, with 7 bases lining up with TRBD1. Per germline, CDR1 MDHEN and CDR2 SYDVKM. This CDR3 spans 16 amino acids. V lost 6 bases to trimming and J lost 0 bases; unmatched junction nucleotides: 8. The CDR3 reads CASRPGQTISNQPQHF. The DNA of the CDR3 is TGTGCCAGCAGGCCGGGACAGACTATTAGCAATCAGCCCCAGCATTTT.

The V gene is TRBV2, the J gene TRBJ1-2; D unresolved. The V end was cut by 8 bases, the J end by 0 bases, with 10 bases between. Germline V gives CDR1 SNHLY, CDR2 FYNNEI. CDR3 size: 13 residues. CDR3 residues: CASQVETNYGYTF. The CDR3 bases are TGTGCCAGCCAGGTGGAGACTAACTATGGCTACACCTTC.

This chain connects TRBV28 to TRBJ1-3; D is unclear. Trimming cost V 6 bases and J 0 bases, with 12 bases left between them. This CDR3 is 15 amino acids long. Per the germline V gene, CDR1 is MDHEN and CDR2 is SYDVKM. As DNA, the CDR3 is TGTGCCAGCAGCCCCCCGGAGGACTCTGGAAACACCATATATTTT. Encoded protein: CASSPPEDSGNTIYF.

The V gene is TRBV19, the J gene TRBJ1-5; D uncertain. Germline values: CDR1 LNHDA, CDR2 SQIVND (reference sequence). V dropped 5 bases and J dropped 4 bases, with 12 bases sitting between them. The CDR3 is 14 residues long. The CDR3 coding sequence is TGTGCCAGTAGTCCACAGACCGTAAATCAGCCCCAGCATTTT. It is translated as CASSPQTVNQPQHF.

This sequence joins TRBV14 and TRBJ1-4, with D tentatively TRBD1 (6 bases). The CDR3 runs 18 residues. Germline V gene sequence: CDR1 SGHDN, CDR2 FVKESK. V was cut by 4 bases and J by 0 bases, with 18 bases left in between. CDR3 nucleotides: TGTGCCAGCAGCCGCCTGCGGACAGACCATGCAACTAATGAAAAACTGTTTTTT. It specifies CASSRLRTDHATNEKLFF.

The chain couples TRBV15 to TRBJ1-3; 7 positions agree with TRBD1. This CDR3 spans 15 amino acids. Germline trimming cut 8 bases from V and 6 bases from J; bases unmatched to any gene: 13. Germline loops: CDR1 LNHNV, CDR2 YYDKDF (reference sequence). DNA of the CDR3: TGTGCCACCTATGAACAGGGGACGCCTGAAAACACCATATATTTT. As protein: CATYEQGTPENTIYF. Variable domain in full (rest from reference TRBV15 and TRBJ1-3): DAMVIQNPRYQVTQFGKPVTLSCSQTLNHNVMYWYQQKSSQAPKLLFHYYDKDFNNEADTPDNFQSRRPNTSFCFLDIRSPGLGDTAMYLCATYEQGTPENTIYFGEGSWLTVV.